This T cell receptor (beta chain) was sequenced during a study of T cell responses to AZD1222 COVID-19 vaccine. Sequenced by immunoSEQ multiplex PCR; TCRdb stores in-frame clones only, minus some. The sample lists some 130,000 clones; 70% to 90% were seen once. General study results and limits: Spike-specific TCR repertoires showed rising breadth and depth after two AZD1222 doses. Nearly half of spike-specific TCRs reportedly target variant regions that are unmutated in the B.1.351 and B.1.1.7 variants.

Comments on this clone: As yet, its antigen is unknown.

The V gene's germline CDR1 is LGHNA and CDR2 YNFKEQ. The V end was cut by 0 bases, the J end by 2 bases, with 10 bases between. There are 15 residues in the CDR3. This chain links TRBV4-2 with TRBJ1-2; perhaps TRBD1 as D (6 bases). The sequenced sample was peripheral blood, obtained on day 0 of AZD1222 vaccination. The receptor comes from an adult in good health. The CDR3 bases are TGTGCCAGCAGCCAAGATTGGGGGCAGAACTATGGCTACACCTTC. Translation: CASSQDWGQNYGYTF.